Shown below are 25 T cell receptor beta chains from a single sample sequenced in a study of naive and memory T cell subsets. An equimolar mix of two oligonucleotides served as the beta constant-region primer for TRBC1 and TRBC2. The ligated cDNA underwent four PCR rounds using SP2 and nested alpha and beta constant-region primers. Via MiXCR, TCRdb re-called the UMI-ligation and nested PCR reads, giving one row per CDR3 protein. The sample comprises some 30,000 distinct CDR3 sequences, 15% to 20% of which are singletons, and about 3.4% rests with the top ten. The specimen was effector memory CD4+ T cells from blood. As for subset: effector memory, CD45RA- CD27-. Source of these receptors: a human donor in good health.

This clonotype was picked up a small number of times. The J gene is TRBJ1-5, the V gene TRBV12-3 or TRBV12-4, with TRBD1 matching 11 bases. V lost 7 bases and J lost 4; bases outside the gene matches: 3. There are 14 residues in the CDR3. The CDR3 nucleotides are TGTGCCAGCAAAGGGACAGGGGGTAATCAGCCCCAGCATTTT. Its translation is CASKGTGGNQPQHF.

This clonotype was counted between two and nine times. The chain recombines TRBV18 with TRBJ1-2, with 11 bases identical to TRBD1. V gave up 1 base and J gave up 4 bases; unmatched junction bases: 8. Per the germline V gene, CDR1 is KGHSH and CDR2 is LQKENI. CDR3 length equals 17 residues. The CDR3 here is CASSPQARTGGAYGYTF. The CDR3, as DNA: TGTGCCAGCTCACCACAGGCCAGGACAGGGGGCGCCTATGGCTACACCTTC. Variable domain in full (rest from reference TRBV18 and TRBJ1-2): NAGVMQNPRHLVRRRGQEARLRCSPMKGHSHVYWYRQLPEEGLKFMVYLQKENIIDESGMPKERFSAEFPKEGPSILRIQQVVRGDSAAYFCASSPQARTGGAYGYTFGSGTRLTVV.

This rearrangement joins TRBV9 to TRBJ2-7; perhaps D is TRBD1 or TRBD2 (5 bases each). In germline, CDR1 is SGDLS, CDR2 YYNGEE. Trimming stripped 7 bases from V and 3 bases from J, with 14 bases between. The CDR3 extends over 13 amino acids. The DNA for the CDR3 is TGTGCCAGCTCTCCTACAGGACTCTACGAGCAGTACTTC. Translating it yields CASSPTGLYEQYF.

The rearrangement joins TRBV20-1 to TRBJ2-4, with D possibly being TRBD1 or TRBD2 (5 bases each). CDR3 length: 14 residues. Germline CDR1 is DFQATT and CDR2 is SNEGSKA (reference sequence). V lost 3 bases to trimming and J lost 3 bases, with 12 bases between them. CDR3 protein: CSASLSGGKNIQYF. The CDR3 nucleotides are TGCAGTGCTAGTCTATCTGGGGGCAAAAACATTCAGTACTTC.

This clonotype occurred many times. J is TRBJ2-1 and V is TRBV6-2 or TRBV6-3, with TRBD1 matching over 9 bases. The CDR3 has 17 amino acids. V was clipped by 5 bases and J by 0 bases; unmatched bases: 8. Germline V CDR1 and CDR2: MNHEY, SVGEGT. DNA of the CDR3: TGTGCCAGCAGTCCCGGGACAGGGCAGAGCTCCTACAATGAGCAGTTCTTC. It translates to CASSPGTGQSSYNEQFF.

This clonotype was seen many times. The gene calls are TRBV18 and TRBJ1-5; possibly TRBD1 for D (5 bases). The CDR3 is made up of 15 amino acids. CDR1 KGHSH and CDR2 LQKENI come from the germline V gene. With 1 base removed from V and 1 base from J, the gap between germline ends came to 8 bases. The CDR3 nucleotides read TGTGCCAGCTCACCACGCCGGGGGAGCAATCAGCCCCAGCATTTT. Residues: CASSPRRGSNQPQHF. The variable domain in full, with the rest retrieved from reference TRBV18 and TRBJ1-5, is NAGVMQNPRHLVRRRGQEARLRCSPMKGHSHVYWYRQLPEEGLKFMVYLQKENIIDESGMPKERFSAEFPKEGPSILRIQQVVRGDSAAYFCASSPRRGSNQPQHFGDGTRLSIL.

The chain combines TRBV12-2 with TRBJ2-7; TRBD1, the table's D call, was not compared with the DNA. TRBV12-2 is annotated as a pseudogene. This CDR3 has 16 residues. DNA for the CDR3: TGTGCAAGTCGCTTAGTACGGGGTGACAGAAGATACGAGCAGTACTTC. Protein product: CASRLVRGDRRYEQYF.

This clonotype has just a few counts. The chain recombines TRBV6-6 with TRBJ2-6, with unresolved D. From germline, CDR1 is MNHNY and CDR2 SVGAGI (reference sequence). The length of the CDR3 is 16 residues. With 7 bases removed from V and 9 bases from J, the gap between germline ends came to 22 bases. CDR3 coding DNA: TGTGCCAGCACCATGTCCACCCCCTGGGGTTACAACGTCCTGACTTTC. Amino acids: CASTMSTPWGYNVLTF.

This clonotype was found a few times. The rearrangement uses TRBV10-3 and TRBJ2-1; no reliable D call. Germline CDR1 ENHRY, CDR2 SYGVKD. The CDR3 length is 15 residues. The V end was cut by 5 bases, the J end by 4 bases, with 15 bases between. Here the CDR3 reads CAISKARPPYNEQFF. The CDR3 bases are TGTGCCATCAGTAAAGCCCGGCCTCCATACAATGAGCAGTTCTTC.

In its sample, this clonotype was seen a few times. The rearrangement uses TRBV7-6 and TRBJ1-2; D perhaps matches TRBD1 (6 bases). The germline V gene encodes CDR1 SGHVS and CDR2 FNYEAQ. The CDR3 sequence is 14 residues long. V shed 7 bases and J shed 3 bases, with 15 bases lying between them. CDR3 region: CASTERAGDYGYTF. The CDR3 region has the DNA TGTGCCAGCACTGAGAGGGCAGGGGACTATGGCTACACCTTC. The full variable domain, in which reference TRBV7-6 and TRBJ1-2 provide the parts outside the CDR3, is GAGVSQSPRYKVTKRGQDVALRCDPISGHVSLYWYRQALGQGPEFLTYFNYEAQQDKSGLPNDRFSAERPEGSISTLTIQRTEQRDSAMYRCASTERAGDYGYTFGSGTRLTVV.

This clonotype was counted between two and nine times. This chain joins TRBV2 and TRBJ2-1, with unresolved D. Trimming pared 4 bases from V and 10 bases from J, leaving 8 bases between. The V gene's germline CDR1 is SNHLY and CDR2 FYNNEI. This CDR3 is 11 amino acids long. In nucleotides, the CDR3 is TGTGCCAGCAGTGTAGGGAAAGAGCAGTTCTTC. This gives the protein CASSVGKEQFF.

This clonotype was detected a few times. V and J are TRBV4-1 and TRBJ2-2; tentatively, D is TRBD1 (6 bases). V was clipped by 1 base and J by 1 base, with 16 bases between them. Germline CDR1 and CDR2: MGHRA and YSYEKL. The CDR3 loop spans 18 amino acids. DNA of the CDR3: TGCGCCAGCAGCCAAGTACGAGGGGGACGCCAGAACACCGGGGAGCTGTTTTTT. This codes for CASSQVRGGRQNTGELFF.

This chain uses TRBV28 with TRBJ2-1; TRBD2 matches 9 bases. This CDR3 spans 17 amino acids. V dropped 1 base and J dropped 8; count of bases not matched to a gene: 12. The germline CDR1 and CDR2 sequences are MDHEN and SYDVKM. CDR3 sequence (DNA): TGTGCCAGCAGTTTATCGGGCGCGGGAGGGTACAATGATGAGCAGTTCTTC. This sequence encodes CASSLSGAGGYNDEQFF.

This clonotype was recorded at least ten times. This chain uses TRBV6-2 or TRBV6-3 with TRBJ1-1, with unresolved D. The ends were cut back, 2 bases at V and 0 bases at J, with 13 bases in the middle. Looked up from germline, CDR1 is MNHEY and CDR2 is SVGEGT. The CDR3 length is 16 residues. The DNA of the CDR3 is TGTGCCAGCAGTTACGTAAGGGAGCACTTGAACACTGAAGCTTTCTTT. This translates into CASSYVREHLNTEAFF.

The chain uses TRBV27 and TRBJ2-3; 14 bases match TRBD2. This CDR3 contains 17 residues. The V segment lost 4 bases and the J segment 0 bases; nucleotides outside the gene matches: 3. From germline, CDR1 is MNHEY and CDR2 SMNVEV (reference sequence). The CDR3 loop reads CASSSRLAGGSTDTQYF. CDR3 bases: TGTGCCAGCAGTTCAAGACTAGCGGGAGGGAGCACAGATACGCAGTATTTT.

There are many counts of this clonotype. The rearrangement joins TRBV12-3 or TRBV12-4 to TRBJ2-1, with D possibly TRBD2 on 5 matching bases. Trimming took 6 bases from V and 2 from J, leaving 14 bases between them. There are 15 residues in the CDR3. CDR3 sequence (DNA): TGTGCCAGCAGCCAAGGTTACGGGACCTACAATGAGCAGTTCTTC. As protein: CASSQGYGTYNEQFF.

This clonotype appeared many times. The chain links TRBV3-1 to TRBJ1-5, with TRBD1 as a possible D gene (6 bases). V was trimmed by 0 bases and J by 3 bases, leaving 15 bases between them. Germline V lookup: CDR1 LGHDT, CDR2 YNNKEL (reference sequence). This CDR3 is 17 amino acids long. Here the CDR3 DNA reads TGTGCCAGCAGCCAAGAGTGGGGGCAGGGACCCAATCAGCCCCAGCATTTT. Amino acids: CASSQEWGQGPNQPQHF.

The sample holds one count of this clonotype. V and J are TRBV28 and TRBJ2-3, with a weak D call TRBD2 (6 bases). The CDR3 has 14 residues. From germline, CDR1 is MDHEN and CDR2 SYDVKM. V was pared by 5 bases and J by 3 bases, with 12 bases between. The CDR3 DNA is TGTGCCAGCAGTACTGACGGGGGTACAGATACGCAGTATTTT. Translation: CASSTDGGTDTQYF.

The V and J genes are TRBV10-3 and TRBJ2-1; perhaps TRBD2 as D (6 bases). The CDR3 runs 13 residues. V lost 6 bases and J 8 bases, leaving 14 bases between the germline ends. Germline V gene lookup returns CDR1 ENHRY and CDR2 SYGVKD. The CDR3 reads CAISRSGSDEQFF. In DNA, the CDR3 is TGTGCCATCAGCCGTTCCGGGAGCGATGAGCAGTTCTTC.

This clonotype was picked up many times. The gene calls are TRBV4-1 and TRBJ2-3, with 9 bases aligning to TRBD2. The CDR3 covers 14 residues. Germline values: CDR1 MGHRA, CDR2 YSYEKL. The CDR3 loop reads CAGAGGGRTDTQYF. The CDR3 DNA is TGCGCGGGAGCGGGGGGCGGACGCACAGATACGCAGTATTTT.

The chain carries TRBV7-8 and TRBJ1-1, with D uncertain. Trimming took off 4 bases at V and 2 bases at J, with 8 bases between the two ends. The CDR3 is 13 residues long. Germline lookup yields CDR1 SGHVS and CDR2 FQNEAQ. CDR3 sequence (DNA): TGTGCCAGCAGCTCAGAGGAAAACACTGAAGCTTTCTTT. Translated, it gives CASSSEENTEAFF.

Judged by abundance, this clonotype is medium-sized. J is TRBJ1-5 and V is TRBV20-1; no firm D call. Trimming took off 4 bases at V and 2 bases at J, with 9 bases between the two ends. Germline V gene sequence: CDR1 DFQATT, CDR2 SNEGSKA (reference sequence). The CDR3 contains 13 residues. The CDR3 region is CSAIGGGNQPQHF. The CDR3 region has the DNA TGCAGTGCTATCGGTGGGGGCAATCAGCCCCAGCATTTT.

The V and J genes are TRBV20-1 and TRBJ1-6; D remains ambiguous. Between the trimmed V and J ends, which lost 1 base and 8 bases, there was a span of 9 bases. The CDR3 sequence is 13 residues long. The germline gives CDR1 DFQATT, CDR2 SNEGSKA (reference sequence). In DNA, the CDR3 is TGCAGTGCTAGAGCTACCGGGGATTCACCCCTCCACTTT. It codes for CSARATGDSPLHF.

The chain has TRBV10-3 and TRBJ2-7; D remains unclear. The CDR3 covers 13 residues. Germline CDR1 ENHRY, CDR2 SYGVKD. Between the trimmed V and J ends, which lost 4 bases and 7 bases, there was a span of 14 bases. CDR3: CAISAPILREQYF. CDR3 nucleotide sequence: TGTGCCATCAGTGCGCCTATACTGCGGGAGCAGTACTTC.

This clonotype was observed many times. The J gene is TRBJ1-1, the V gene TRBV10-3; 9 positions agree with TRBD1. CDR1 and CDR2 from the germline V gene are ENHRY and SYGVKD. The CDR3 contains 15 residues. V lost 4 bases to trimming and J lost 4 bases; unmatched junction nucleotides: 7. The CDR3 here is CAISGATGGGTEAFF. In DNA, the CDR3 is TGTGCCATCAGTGGGGCGACAGGGGGAGGCACTGAAGCTTTCTTT.